Presented here are 24 T cell receptor beta chains from one specimen sequenced in a study of cytomegalovirus exposure and HLA in healthy donors. The PCR ran on 60 Vbeta and 13 Jbeta primers. TCRdb's table, derived via immunoSEQ multiplex PCR, lists solely in-frame clones and lacks some. The table includes fewer than 100,000 clones, 75% to 85% detected once. The sample comprised PBMCs. These receptors were taken from a woman between 40 and 55 years old in good health and CMV-seronegative.

The rearrangement links TRBV11-1 to TRBJ2-7; 11 bases are shared with TRBD1. The V segment lost 5 bases and the J segment 3 bases; nucleotides outside the gene matches: 6. Germline CDR1 is SGHAT and CDR2 is FQDESV (reference sequence). CDR3 length equals 15 residues. In nucleotides, the CDR3 is TGTGCCAGCAGCAAGGGACAGGGGGATTTCTACGAGCAGTACTTC. It yields the protein CASSKGQGDFYEQYF.

The chain has TRBV18 and TRBJ2-3, with 8 bases aligning to TRBD2. The length of the CDR3 is 16 residues. V lost 2 bases and J lost 4; bases outside the gene matches: 8. Germline V gene sequence: CDR1 KGHSH, CDR2 LQKENI. In DNA, the CDR3 is TGTGCCAGCTCACCAACCGGGGGGGCGGGTCCAGATACGCAGTATTTT. Translating it yields CASSPTGGAGPDTQYF. Complete variable domain (other parts from reference TRBV18 and TRBJ2-3): NAGVMQNPRHLVRRRGQEARLRCSPMKGHSHVYWYRQLPEEGLKFMVYLQKENIIDESGMPKERFSAEFPKEGPSILRIQQVVRGDSAAYFCASSPTGGAGPDTQYFGPGTRLTVL.

The chain uses TRBV10-3 and TRBJ1-2, with 11 bases aligning to TRBD1. The V gene's germline CDR1 is ENHRY and CDR2 SYGVKD. V was clipped by 5 bases and J by 4 bases; unmatched bases: 9. This CDR3 has 16 amino acids. The CDR3 sequence: CAISTDRGRISYGYTF. The CDR3 nucleotides are TGTGCCATCAGTACGGACAGGGGGCGAATCAGCTATGGCTACACCTTC.

The V gene is TRBV7-2, the J gene TRBJ1-5; possible D gene TRBD1, 6 bases. The CDR3 is 14 residues long. The germline CDR1 and CDR2 sequences are SGHTA and FQGNSA. Trimming shortened V by 2 bases and J by 5 bases, and 10 bases separated the two germline ends. The CDR3 protein is CASSLSWTDQPQHF. In DNA form, the CDR3 reads TGTGCCAGCAGCTTATCCTGGACAGATCAGCCCCAGCATTTT.

The V call is TRBV27, the J call TRBJ2-4, with TRBD2 matching over 11 bases. Germline CDR1 MNHEY, CDR2 SMNVEV (reference sequence). This CDR3 has 19 residues. After removal of 4 bases from V and 0 bases from J, the junction contained 11 bases not matched to a gene. The CDR3 region is CASSYGTSGRGGAKNIQYF. CDR3 nucleotide sequence: TGTGCCAGCAGTTACGGGACTAGCGGCCGAGGAGGAGCCAAAAACATTCAGTACTTC.

The J gene is TRBJ1-6, the V gene TRBV7-6; 10 bases align to TRBD1. Germline V lookup: CDR1 SGHVS, CDR2 FNYEAQ. The V segment lost 5 bases and the J segment 7 bases; nucleotides outside the gene matches: 5. The CDR3 covers 15 residues. The CDR3 sequence is CASSRGQGGNSPLHF. In DNA, the CDR3 is TGTGCCAGCAGCCGAGGACAGGGGGGGAATTCACCCCTCCACTTT.

The chain links TRBV30 to TRBJ1-1, with D tentatively TRBD1 (5 bases). The germline V and J ends were trimmed by 1 base and 1 base, with 7 bases remaining between them. Per germline, CDR1 GTSNPN and CDR2 SVGIG (reference sequence). The CDR3 is 13 amino acids. The CDR3 region is CAWSGQGNTEAFF. The CDR3 DNA sequence: TGTGCCTGGAGTGGGCAGGGGAACACTGAAGCTTTCTTT.

This clone was seen a few times. The J gene is TRBJ2-7, the V gene TRBV4-1; 10 bases map to TRBD1. The CDR3 is 16 amino acids. Germline V gives CDR1 MGHRA, CDR2 YSYEKL. V dropped 1 base and J dropped 4; count of bases not matched to a gene: 7. The CDR3 is CASSQVGTGDNYEQYF. The CDR3 nucleotides read TGCGCCAGCAGCCAAGTCGGGACAGGGGATAATTACGAGCAGTACTTC.

The CDR3, as DNA: TGTGCCAGCAGCCCAGACAGGGGCAATCAGCCCCAGCATTTT. Its translation is CASSPDRGNQPQHF. The genes are TRBV7-2 and TRBJ1-5, with 7 bases that match TRBD1. This CDR3 is 14 amino acids long. The germline gives CDR1 SGHTA, CDR2 FQGNSA. With 5 bases clipped from V and 2 bases from J, the junction kept 3 bases outside the gene matches.

The chain couples TRBV6-1 to TRBJ1-5; no clear D gene. The CDR3 runs to 14 residues. V dropped 5 bases and J dropped 3 bases, with 11 bases sitting between them. CDR1 and CDR2 (germline): MNHNS, SASEGT. This chain's CDR3 is CASSLYSSNQPQHF. CDR3 DNA sequence: TGTGCCAGCAGTCTATACAGCTCCAATCAGCCCCAGCATTTT.

There are a few counts of this clone. This chain uses TRBV5-6 with TRBJ2-7; D remains unclear. This CDR3 contains 17 residues. Per germline, CDR1 SGHDT and CDR2 YYEEEE. Trimming shortened V by 2 bases and J by 2 bases, and 20 bases separated the two germline ends. This CDR3 is CASSFAGWSGTPYEQYF. DNA of the CDR3: TGTGCCAGCAGCTTCGCCGGGTGGAGTGGAACCCCCTACGAGCAGTACTTC.

The chain couples TRBV6-6 to TRBJ2-7; 8 nucleotides line up with TRBD1. The CDR3 runs to 15 residues. V shed 6 bases, J shed 0 bases, and the junction held 7 bases outside the gene matches. In germline, CDR1 is MNHNY, CDR2 SVGAGI (reference sequence). The CDR3 here is CASRPRQGSSYEQYF. The CDR3 nucleotides are TGTGCCAGCAGGCCTCGACAGGGGTCCTCCTACGAGCAGTACTTC.

The chain employs TRBV5-6 and TRBJ1-1; 9 nucleotides line up with TRBD1. V lost 4 bases to trimming and J lost 4 bases; unmatched junction nucleotides: 8. The CDR3 spans 15 residues. The germline V gene has CDR1 SGHDT and CDR2 YYEEEE. DNA of the CDR3: TGTGCCAGCAGCGAGAACAGGGGGCGTGTCACTGAAGCTTTCTTT. As protein: CASSENRGRVTEAFF.

The chain links TRBV30 to TRBJ2-7; D not certain. This CDR3 is 13 amino acids long. V was trimmed by 3 bases and J by 3 bases, leaving 12 bases between them. Germline CDR1 GTSNPN, CDR2 SVGIG (reference sequence). CDR3 DNA: TGTGCCTGGAGCGAGGATACAAACTACGAGCAGTACTTC. Translating gives CAWSEDTNYEQYF.

This sequence joins TRBV30 and TRBJ2-2; TRBD2 aligns across 9 bases. The CDR3 runs 16 residues. The V and J ends lost 0 bases and 7 bases, in that order; junction bases with no gene match: 9. Germline lookup yields CDR1 GTSNPN and CDR2 SVGIG (reference sequence). CDR3 in DNA: TGTGCCTGGAGTGTACGGAGCGGGGGGTTGTTCGGGGAGCTGTTTTTT. Amino acids: CAWSVRSGGLFGELFF.

This sequence joins TRBV5-5 and TRBJ1-6; D perhaps matches TRBD1 (5 bases). This CDR3 contains 15 residues. V was clipped by 1 base and J by 9 bases, with 14 bases between them. Germline V CDR1 and CDR2: SGHKS, YYEKEE (reference sequence). CDR3 coding DNA: TGTGCCAGCAGCTTGTCCGGGGGGGATGTTTCACCCCTCCACTTT. Translating it yields CASSLSGGDVSPLHF.

This chain links TRBV18 with TRBJ2-7; 8 bases fit TRBD1. CDR3 size: 15 residues. V gave up 4 bases and J gave up 0 bases; unmatched junction bases: 5. Germline-derived CDR1 and CDR2 are KGHSH and LQKENI. The CDR3 DNA follows: TGTGCCAGCTCACTTGACAGGGGTGTCTCCTACGAGCAGTACTTC. It encodes CASSLDRGVSYEQYF.

The genes are TRBV27 and TRBJ1-6; 7 nucleotides match TRBD1. From germline, CDR1 is MNHEY and CDR2 SMNVEV (reference sequence). The CDR3 runs to 15 residues. The trim removed 5 bases at V and 8 bases at J, leaving 9 bases unmatched. The CDR3 bases are TGTGCCAGCAGTCCCCGACAGGGTAGGGATTCACCCCTCCACTTT. This encodes CASSPRQGRDSPLHF.

This clone was seen once. The rearrangement joins TRBV18 to TRBJ2-7, with 7 positions matching TRBD1. Germline V gene sequence: CDR1 KGHSH, CDR2 LQKENI. This CDR3 has 16 residues. Trimming removed 5 bases from V and 0 bases from J; junction bases left unmatched: 10. CDR3 sequence (DNA): TGTGCCAGCTCAGCAGTGGCACAGGGGTTCTCCTACGAGCAGTACTTC. Its translation: CASSAVAQGFSYEQYF.

The chain uses TRBV30 and TRBJ2-3; D possibly corresponds to TRBD2 (6 bases). V gave up 0 bases and J gave up 4 bases, with 14 bases separating them. This CDR3 is 15 amino acids long. Germline lookup yields CDR1 GTSNPN and CDR2 SVGIG (reference sequence). The CDR3 reads CAWSVGGALADTQYF. CDR3 DNA sequence: TGTGCCTGGAGTGTAGGCGGGGCGCTCGCAGATACGCAGTATTTT.

The chain carries TRBV6-1 and TRBJ2-5, with a possible D match to TRBD1 (5 bases). There are 13 residues in the CDR3. Trimming removed 5 bases from V and 1 base from J, with 8 bases in between. Germline CDR1 reads MNHNS; CDR2 reads SASEGT. CDR3 region: CASSTGFQETQYF. The CDR3, as DNA: TGTGCCAGCAGTACAGGATTCCAAGAGACCCAGTACTTC.

CDR3 amino acids: CASSLGGGPALGEAFF. The CDR3 DNA reads as TGTGCCAGCAGCTTAGGGGGAGGACCGGCCCTTGGTGAAGCTTTCTTT. V and J are TRBV7-3 and TRBJ1-1; D is perhaps TRBD1 (5 bases). The V gene lost 2 bases and the J gene lost 7 bases, with 20 bases spanning the gap. The germline V gene has CDR1 SGHTA and CDR2 FQGTGA. The CDR3 contains 16 residues.

This chain connects TRBV29-1 to TRBJ2-6, with D perhaps matching TRBD1 (6 bases). CDR3 length: 15 amino acids. Germline V CDR1 and CDR2: SQVTM, ANQGSEA. V was pared by 6 bases and J by 0 bases, with 12 bases between. Here the CDR3 DNA reads TGCAGCGTCGCTGGACAGAGCTCTGGGGCCAACGTCCTGACTTTC. Translating it yields CSVAGQSSGANVLTF.

This clone was seen only once. The chain recombines TRBV7-2 with TRBJ2-1; D unclear. The CDR3 is 13 amino acids. The germline CDR1 and CDR2 sequences are SGHTA and FQGNSA. Trimming removed 1 base from V and 8 bases from J, with 9 bases in between. The CDR3 protein is CASSLGTVHEQFF. CDR3 nucleotide sequence: TGTGCCAGCAGCTTAGGAACTGTCCATGAGCAGTTCTTC.